This T cell receptor (beta chain) is from a study of CD8 T cells in Susac syndrome. Study context: Patients with Susac syndrome were, at the time of blood collection, therapy-naive, maintained on corticosteroids, or maintained on intravenous immunoglobulin alone.

Negative isolation was applied to CD8+ and CD4+ T cells, and FACS enrichment was applied to TEMRA cells. A word on this clonotype: Its antigen is unknown.

Germline V lookup: CDR1 LGHDT, CDR2 YNNKEL (reference sequence). There are 15 residues in the CDR3. Losses at the gene ends were 4 bases for V and 6 bases for J; bases not matched to a gene: 8. Study-wide results and caveats: Only a relatively small number of individuals were included in the TCR sequencing and HLA analysis.

An amount of RNA that ranged from about 0.45 to 1 ug was reverse transcribed with random hexamers. TCRdb re-called the immunoSEQ multiplex PCR reads with MiXCR, one entry per CDR3 protein. The data hold roughly 88,000 distinct CDR3 sequences, with roughly 96% observed a single time. Sequenced sample: CD8+ T cells from PBMCs. The chain employs TRBV3-1 and TRBJ2-1, with 8 bases matching TRBD2. This clonotype was sampled from a human donor with Susac syndrome. The CDR3 DNA follows: TGTGCCAGCAGCCCCTCCCGGAGCGGGAGCAATGAGCAGTTCTTC. Its protein product is CASSPSRSGSNEQFF.